These 23 T cell receptor beta chains were sequenced from one sample in a study of regulatory T cells in long-lasting Graves disease (TCRdb year 2021). The sample's time point, from its label and the paper: newly diagnosed GD, antithyroid drugs for less than 3 months. For both TCR sequencing and RNA sequencing, RNA was extracted from PBMCs in TRIzol. The library relied on multiplex PCR. The reads were generated on an Illumina HiSeq 4000. iRepertoire HTBI primers and Arm-PCR amplification of CDR3 regions were used to construct TCR beta libraries. TCRdb reprocessed the public reads (quality trimming at Q25 with fastp, clone calling with MiXCR) and kept in-frame beta chains. Merged by CDR3 protein, the rows form single entries marked with the most common genes and DNA. In all, the sample holds roughly 420,000 distinct CDR3 sequences, and about 16% of those were seen once. The top ten clones comprise approximately 21% of the sample.

This material consisted of peripheral blood mononuclear cells (PBMCs), taken at new diagnosis, from a patient treated with antithyroid drugs. These receptors were obtained from a female donor with Graves disease.

This clonotype was recorded a few times. The chain is built from TRBV11-2 and TRBJ2-1; 9 bases are shared with TRBD2. Germline-derived CDR1 and CDR2 are SGHAT and FQNNGV. V was pared by 0 bases and J by 2 bases, with 8 bases of the junction left unmatched. There are 18 residues in the CDR3. The CDR3 spells CASSLDLVAGGPYNEQFF. CDR3 in DNA: TGTGCCAGCAGCTTAGATCTTGTTGCGGGGGGGCCCTACAATGAGCAGTTCTTC.

Note on this clonotype: An end of the junction does not agree with germline; a read error may underlie this. The rearrangement joins TRBV10-3 to TRBJ2-1, with 12 positions matching TRBD2. Germline V gene data show CDR1 as ENHRY and CDR2 as SYGVKD. The CDR3 runs to 18 residues. CDR3 protein: CAISDELGLAGFYNVQFF. The CDR3, as DNA: TGTGCCATCAGTGATGAACTCGGACTAGCGGGATTTTACAATGTGCAGTTCTTC.

This clonotype has more than one count but fewer than ten. The chain uses TRBV5-4 and TRBJ2-1; D is possibly TRBD1 (6 bases). CDR1 and CDR2 from the germline V gene are SGHNT and YYREEE (reference sequence). This CDR3 spans 13 amino acids. V lost 4 bases and J 4 bases, leaving 9 bases between the germline ends. The CDR3 sequence is CASSNTGYNEQFF. DNA of the CDR3: TGTGCCAGCAGCAATACAGGGTACAATGAGCAGTTCTTC.

This clonotype was recorded at least ten times. This chain joins TRBV12-5 and TRBJ1-5; D is uncertain. Trimming pared 1 base from V and 7 bases from J, leaving 8 bases between. CDR1 and CDR2 (germline): LGHNT, FRNRAP. The length of the CDR3 is 13 residues. CDR3 DNA: TGTGCTAGTGGTTTGGCCCAACAGCAGCCCCAGCATTTT. It specifies CASGLAQQQPQHF. Drawing the rest from reference TRBV12-5 and TRBJ1-5, the complete variable domain is DARVTQTPRHKVTEMGQEVTMRCQPILGHNTVFWYRQTMMQGLELLAYFRNRAPLDDSGMPKDRFSAEMPDATLATLKIQPSEPRDSAVYFCASGLAQQQPQHFGDGTRLSIL.

A note on this clonotype: One end of the junction is discordant with germline, which a read error may explain. The chain links TRBV20-1 to TRBJ2-1, with 8 bases lining up with TRBD2. The CDR3 totals 15 residues. CDR1 is DFQATT and CDR2 is SNEGSKA in the germline V gene (reference sequence). CDR3: CSARDLSGSTYEQFF. CDR3 in DNA: TGCAGCGCTAGAGACCTAAGCGGGAGCACGTACGAGCAGTTCTTC.

This clonotype was recorded at least ten times. V gene TRBV29-1 combines with J gene TRBJ1-2, with D hard to call. The CDR3 covers 15 residues. Trimming shortened V by 0 bases and J by 8 bases, and 19 bases separated the two germline ends. Germline CDR1 and CDR2: SQVTM and ANQGSEA. The CDR3 sequence: CSVEDLLPGKEGYTF. The CDR3 bases are TGCAGCGTTGAAGATCTTCTTCCGGGGAAGGAAGGCTACACCTTC.

The chain employs TRBV7-2 and TRBJ1-5; D unclear. The CDR3 extends over 13 amino acids. The germline V gene has CDR1 SGHTA and CDR2 FQGNSA. V lost 2 bases, J lost 5 bases, and 7 bases lay in between. In nucleotides, the CDR3 is TGTGCCAGCAGCTTACGGGCCCATCAGCCCCAGCATTTT. As protein: CASSLRAHQPQHF. The full variable domain, with the rest looked up from reference TRBV7-2 and TRBJ1-5, is GAGVSQSPSNKVTEKGKDVELRCDPISGHTALYWYRQSLGQGLEFLIYFQGNSAPDKSGLPSDRFSAERTGGSVSTLTIQRTQQEDSAVYLCASSLRAHQPQHFGDGTRLSIL.

The chain uses TRBV12-5 and TRBJ1-6; no definite D call. Trimming cost V 10 bases and J 7 bases, with 5 bases left between them. The CDR3 has 10 residues. Germline V gene sequence: CDR1 LGHNT, CDR2 FRNRAP. Here the CDR3 DNA reads TGTGCTATAGAGAATTCACCCCTCCACTTT. Translating gives CAIENSPLHF. The variable domain in full, completed from reference TRBV12-5 and TRBJ1-6, reads DARVTQTPRHKVTEMGQEVTMRCQPILGHNTVFWYRQTMMQGLELLAYFRNRAPLDDSGMPKDRFSAEMPDATLATLKIQPSEPRDSAVYFCAIENSPLHFGNGTRLTVT.

In this sample, this clonotype turned up many times. CDR3 sequence reads: CASLPQRDYGYTF. The CDR3 DNA reads TGTGCCAGCTTACCACAGCGAGACTATGGCTACACCTTC. V is TRBV6-1 and J is TRBJ1-2; D ambiguous. Trimming shortened V by 8 bases and J by 3 bases, and 13 bases separated the two germline ends. Looked up from germline, CDR1 is MNHNS and CDR2 is SASEGT. The CDR3 sequence is 13 residues long.

This clonotype was counted at least ten times. V and J are TRBV20-1 and TRBJ2-7; 8 bases are shared with TRBD1. Germline CDR1 DFQATT, CDR2 SNEGSKA (reference sequence). The trim removed 4 bases at V and 3 bases at J, leaving 23 bases unmatched. This CDR3 has 19 amino acids. For the CDR3, the DNA is TGCAGTGCTACCACGGTTAGGACAGGGTTGCTTGGGGGCCTCTACGAGCAGTACTTC. This gives the protein CSATTVRTGLLGGLYEQYF.

This clonotype was observed many times. The chain is built from TRBV11-2 and TRBJ2-3, with 13 bases fitting TRBD2. Germline V gives CDR1 SGHAT, CDR2 FQNNGV. The CDR3 totals 19 residues. V shed 4 bases and J 0 bases; nucleotides not matched to a gene: 10. CDR3 region: CASSSRTSGGLGSTDTQYF. The CDR3 nucleotides read TGTGCCAGCAGCTCACGGACTAGCGGGGGTCTAGGAAGCACAGATACGCAGTATTTT.

This clonotype was seen ten or more times. The rearrangement joins TRBV4-1 to TRBJ2-5; D ambiguous. Germline V gene data show CDR1 as MGHRA and CDR2 as YSYEKL. The ends were cut back, 1 base at V and 5 bases at J, with 8 bases in the middle. The CDR3 contains 13 residues. This chain's CDR3 is CASSQVGSETQYF. DNA of the CDR3: TGCGCCAGCAGCCAAGTAGGCAGTGAGACCCAGTACTTC.

This clonotype was counted at least ten times. The chain is built from TRBV6-1 and TRBJ1-2; D unresolved. V was pared by 5 bases and J by 4 bases, with 17 bases between. This CDR3 is 15 amino acids long. Germline assignment: CDR1 MNHNS and CDR2 SASEGT. CDR3 loop: CASSPPRDSIYGYTF. In nucleotides, the CDR3 is TGTGCCAGCAGTCCCCCGAGGGATTCAATCTATGGCTACACCTTC.

This clonotype was seen repeatedly, ten times or more. The V gene is TRBV19, the J gene TRBJ1-5; 7 bases are a match to TRBD1. CDR3 size: 16 residues. With 7 bases clipped from V and 7 bases from J, the junction kept 16 bases outside the gene matches. Germline CDR1 LNHDA, CDR2 SQIVND (reference sequence). This chain's CDR3 is CASMGLTGYDSQPQHF. The CDR3 nucleotides are TGTGCCAGTATGGGACTGACAGGGTACGACAGCCAGCCCCAGCATTTT.

This clonotype showed up just a few times. The rearrangement links TRBV7-2 to TRBJ1-3, with D unclear. The CDR3 extends over 13 amino acids. Germline CDR1 and CDR2: SGHTA and FQGNSA. Deletions cut 9 bases from V and 0 bases from J, with 9 bases between. DNA for the CDR3: TGTGCCAGTTCTCCGGCCTCTGGAAACACCATATATTTT. Protein: CASSPASGNTIYF.

This clonotype came up many times. This rearrangement joins TRBV28 to TRBJ1-2, with D unresolved. Germline V gives CDR1 MDHEN, CDR2 SYDVKM. Trimming pared 2 bases from V and 2 bases from J, leaving 9 bases between. The CDR3 consists of 14 residues. The CDR3 DNA is TGTGCCAGCAGTTTACACCAACAGAACTATGGCTACACCTTC. Residues: CASSLHQQNYGYTF.

Ten or more counts support this clonotype. The chain is built from TRBV6-1 and TRBJ1-6, with D unresolved. Per the germline V gene, CDR1 is MNHNS and CDR2 is SASEGT. This CDR3 spans 16 amino acids. V dropped 7 bases and J dropped 11 bases, with 24 bases sitting between them. The CDR3 region has the DNA TGTGCCAGCACTTTATTTATGGCAGGAGGGTTGACACCCCTCCACTTT. Translating it yields CASTLFMAGGLTPLHF.

This sequence joins TRBV18 and TRBJ2-3, with 9 positions matching TRBD2. V lost 3 bases to trimming and J lost 0 bases; unmatched junction nucleotides: 13. Germline V gene lookup returns CDR1 KGHSH and CDR2 LQKENI. The CDR3 consists of 19 residues. The CDR3 DNA reads as TGTGCCAGCTCACCGAATAAGATCGGGACTAGCCTAAGCACAGATACGCAGTATTTT. This translates into CASSPNKIGTSLSTDTQYF.

This clonotype has just a few counts. The gene calls are TRBV19 and TRBJ1-5, with TRBD1 as a possible D gene (5 bases). CDR1 is LNHDA, CDR2 SQIVND, per germline (reference sequence). This CDR3 region has 15 residues. Trimming cost V 8 bases and J 7 bases, with 21 bases left between them. CDR3 in DNA: TGTGCCAGTGACCCGGGACGGGGGGATTGGCAGCCCCAGCATTTT. Protein product: CASDPGRGDWQPQHF.

This clonotype came up many times. The chain joins TRBV20-1 to TRBJ2-1; D gene uncertain. Germline CDR1 is DFQATT and CDR2 is SNEGSKA (reference sequence). CDR3 length equals 15 residues. V gave up 1 base and J gave up 4 bases, with 14 bases separating them. CDR3: CSARVAANPYNEQFF. In DNA form, the CDR3 reads TGCAGTGCTAGAGTGGCGGCTAACCCGTACAATGAGCAGTTCTTC.

This clonotype was picked up a small number of times. V is TRBV27 and J is TRBJ2-5; maybe TRBD2 (5 bases). The CDR3 runs to 13 residues. Per the germline V gene, CDR1 is MNHEY and CDR2 is SMNVEV (reference sequence). The V gene lost 8 bases and the J gene lost 6 bases, with 16 bases spanning the gap. This CDR3 is CASRVAETKTQYF. DNA for the CDR3: TGTGCCAGCCGCGTAGCAGAGACTAAGACCCAGTACTTC.

The chain couples TRBV9 to TRBJ2-7, with TRBD2 as a possible D gene (6 bases). Germline V gives CDR1 SGDLS, CDR2 YYNGEE. This CDR3 has 14 amino acids. V was pared by 4 bases and J by 2 bases, with 13 bases between. The CDR3 bases are TGTGCCAGCAGCCCCTACGGGACTCCCTACGAGCAGTACTTC. Its protein is CASSPYGTPYEQYF. The full variable domain, in which reference TRBV9 and TRBJ2-7 provide the parts outside the CDR3, is DSGVTQTPKHLITATGQRVTLRCSPRSGDLSVYWYQQSLDQGLQFLIQYYNGEERAKGNILERFSAQQFPDLHSELNLSSLELGDSALYFCASSPYGTPYEQYFGPGTRLTVT.

This clonotype was seen ten or more times. The chain links TRBV5-1 to TRBJ2-1, with 7 bases lining up with TRBD1. V shed 8 bases, J shed 6 bases, and the junction held 14 bases outside the gene matches. The germline gives CDR1 SGHRS, CDR2 YFSETQ. The CDR3 is 15 residues long. In DNA, the CDR3 is TGCGCCAGTTCCCTCGAACAGGGGATGAGCAATGAGCAGTTCTTC. Translation gives CASSLEQGMSNEQFF. Filled out from reference TRBV5-1 and TRBJ2-1, the complete variable domain reads KAGVTQTPRYLIKTRGQQVTLSCSPISGHRSVSWYQQTPGQGLQFLFEYFSETQRNKGNFPGRFSGRQFSNSRSEMNVSTLELGDSALYLCASSLEQGMSNEQFFGPGTRLTVL.